The TCR beta chain under discussion was sequenced for a study of OX40 agonist ivuxolimab in advanced cancers. Study information: Every 2 weeks, patients got intravenous ivuxolimab at one of six dose levels (0.01-10 mg/kg).

The CDR3 contains 16 residues. Germline CDR1 reads LNHDA; CDR2 reads SQIVND (reference sequence). V lost 4 bases and J lost 4; bases outside the gene matches: 7. Sequencing used immunoSEQ multiplex PCR; TCRdb keeps in-frame clones, though not all of them. This table has 77,000 or so clones, about 88% appearing once. The sample consisted of CD4+ or CD8+ T cells sorted from blood, taken in a trial of the OX40 agonist ivuxolimab. The receptor was derived from an adult with an advanced solid tumor such as melanoma, head and neck, liver or kidney cancer. This rearrangement joins TRBV19 to TRBJ1-6; 7 nucleotides align to TRBD1. CDR3 DNA: TGTGCCAGTAGTAAGACCCGACAGGGTTATAATTCACCCCTCCACTTT. Translated, it gives CASSKTRQGYNSPLHF.